The clone carrying this T cell receptor (beta chain) was observed a handful of times. Its specificity is not known. The sample belongs to a study of cytomegalovirus exposure and HLA in healthy donors. The PCR used 60 Vbeta and 13 Jbeta primers. Only in-frame clones appear in the TCRdb table, and some are missing; sequencing was by immunoSEQ multiplex PCR. The sample consists of approximately 100,000 clones, approximately 77% of them appearing once. Broader study findings: It was reported that the classifier diagnosed cytomegalovirus status with high specificity and sensitivity in both the original and validation cohorts. In a later analysis, compared with equally common non-associated chains, HLA-associated beta chains were more expanded.

CDR1 is LNHDA, CDR2 SQIVND, per germline (reference sequence). The CDR3 is 14 amino acids. V gave up 7 bases and J gave up 3 bases, with 15 bases separating them. This receptor was obtained from a woman aged 35 to 49 in good health and CMV-seronegative. The sequenced sample consisted of PBMCs. This chain connects TRBV19 to TRBJ1-1; D may be TRBD1 (6 bases). Here the CDR3 DNA reads TGTGCCAGTACCGAGGGGGGGGGTGACACTGAAGCTTTCTTT. It specifies CASTEGGGDTEAFF.